The 8 T cell receptor beta chains listed next were all sequenced from one sample in a study of T cell changes during pregnancy in multiple sclerosis. Profiling relied on immunoSEQ multiplex PCR, and the TCRdb table lists in-frame clones only, not all of them. The sample has tens of thousands of clones, 89% seen once. The sample in question was peripheral blood, obtained in the first trimester of pregnancy. These receptors came from a female donor in good health, enrolled as a control in a pregnancy study.

The V gene is TRBV4-3, the J gene TRBJ2-4; TRBD2 aligns across 7 bases. With 4 bases clipped from V and 8 bases from J, the junction kept 11 bases outside the gene matches. The CDR3 has 15 amino acids. CDR1 and CDR2 (germline): LGHNA, YSLEER. The DNA of the CDR3 is TGCGCCAGCAGCCGTACTAGCGCGAGGAGGGACATTCAGTACTTC. Translation: CASSRTSARRDIQYF.

Here the CDR3 reads CASRAGANYGYTF. The CDR3 nucleotides are TGTGCCAGCAGGGCAGGCGCCAACTATGGCTACACCTTC. The genes are TRBV27 and TRBJ1-2; D remains ambiguous. Germline-derived CDR1 and CDR2 are MNHEY and SMNVEV (reference sequence). The V and J ends lost 6 bases and 2 bases respectively, with 10 bases between them. The CDR3 covers 13 residues.

The chain employs TRBV19 and TRBJ2-2; D perhaps matches TRBD2 (7 bases). The length of the CDR3 is 15 residues. V gave up 3 bases and J gave up 4 bases, with 12 bases separating them. Germline V lookup: CDR1 LNHDA, CDR2 SQIVND (reference sequence). The CDR3 sequence is CASSMGRGTTGELFF. The CDR3 nucleotides read TGTGCCAGTAGTATGGGGAGGGGGACCACCGGGGAGCTGTTTTTT.

In this sample, this clone turned up once. The chain employs TRBV5-1 and TRBJ2-7, with 7 bases identical to TRBD1. V gave up 6 bases and J gave up 4 bases; unmatched junction bases: 7. Germline V CDR1 and CDR2: SGHRS, YFSETQ. The CDR3 runs to 13 residues. CDR3 sequence reads: CASTGQLEYEQYF. The DNA of the CDR3 is TGCGCCAGCACGGGACAGCTAGAGTACGAGCAGTACTTC.

The chain employs TRBV5-4 and TRBJ2-5, with D uncertain. Germline CDR1 and CDR2: SGHNT and YYREEE (reference sequence). V lost 0 bases and J 3 bases, leaving 6 bases between the germline ends. This CDR3 is built from 13 residues. CDR3: CASSLDYEETQYF. CDR3 bases: TGTGCCAGCAGCTTGGACTATGAAGAGACCCAGTACTTC.

This clone came up a few times. The chain links TRBV29-1 to TRBJ1-1; D is possibly TRBD1 (5 bases). Germline CDR1 is SQVTM and CDR2 is ANQGSEA. The V gene lost 4 bases and the J gene lost 10 bases, with 10 bases spanning the gap. The CDR3 is 10 residues long. CDR3 nucleotides: TGCAGCGTTGGGAGTCAGGGAGCTTTCTTT. Protein sequence: CSVGSQGAFF.

The chain combines TRBV6-5 with TRBJ2-7; the D gene is possibly TRBD2 (6 bases). The CDR3 extends over 16 amino acids. Trimming removed 2 bases from V and 3 bases from J, with 17 bases in between. Germline lookup yields CDR1 MNHEY and CDR2 SVGAGI. The CDR3 spells CASSYGSGPGVYEQYF. Here the CDR3 DNA reads TGTGCCAGCAGTTACGGGTCGGGGCCGGGGGTCTACGAGCAGTACTTC.

The chain carries TRBV11-2 and TRBJ1-1; D is unresolved. The germline V gene has CDR1 SGHAT and CDR2 FQNNGV. This CDR3 contains 11 residues. Trimming shortened V by 5 bases and J by 2 bases, and 3 bases separated the two germline ends. The DNA of the CDR3 is TGTGCCAGCAGCCATAACACTGAAGCTTTCTTT. Translating it yields CASSHNTEAFF. The full variable domain, its missing parts supplied by reference TRBV11-2 and TRBJ1-1, is EAGVAQSPRYKIIEKRQSVAFWCNPISGHATLYWYQQILGQGPKLLIQFQNNGVVDDSQLPKDRFSAERLKGVDSTLKIQPAKLEDSAVYLCASSHNTEAFFGQGTRLTVV.